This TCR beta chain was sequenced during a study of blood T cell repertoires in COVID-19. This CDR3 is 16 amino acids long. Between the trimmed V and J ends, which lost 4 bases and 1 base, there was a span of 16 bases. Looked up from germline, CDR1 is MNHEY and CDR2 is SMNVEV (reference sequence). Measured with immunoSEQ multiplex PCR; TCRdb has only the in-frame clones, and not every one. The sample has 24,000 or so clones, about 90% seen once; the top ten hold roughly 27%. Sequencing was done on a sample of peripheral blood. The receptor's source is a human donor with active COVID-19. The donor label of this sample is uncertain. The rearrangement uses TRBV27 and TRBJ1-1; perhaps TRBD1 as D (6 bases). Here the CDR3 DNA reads TGTGCCAGCAGTTCTATCGCAGGGGACACGAACACTGAAGCTTTCTTT. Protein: CASSSIAGDTNTEAFF.